The source of this T cell receptor beta chain is a study of response to subunit inactivated influenza vaccine. MiXCR was run by TCRdb on the RT-PCR reads, yielding one entry per CDR3 protein. Among a few hundred thousand distinct CDR3 sequences listed, roughly 9.7% were seen once. This clonotype has just a few counts. The starting material was PBMCs from blood, obtained roughly 47 days after vaccination. This TCR came from a man aged 50-59 years who received an inactivated influenza vaccine.

In DNA form, the CDR3 reads TGTGCCAGCAGTTACTATCCGTCTAGCGGCACCGGGGAGCTGTTTTTT. Amino acid sequence: CASSYYPSSGTGELFF. The J gene is TRBJ2-2, the V gene TRBV6-5; 7 positions agree with TRBD2. The CDR3 sequence is 16 residues long. The V segment lost 1 base and the J segment 4 bases; nucleotides outside the gene matches: 6. Per the germline V gene, CDR1 is MNHEY and CDR2 is SVGAGI.